These T cell receptor beta chains were read from a single sample in a study of T cell responses to AZD1222 COVID-19 vaccine. Clones were sequenced by immunoSEQ multiplex PCR, and TCRdb holds only the in-frame ones, with some missing. The sample gives under 70,000 clones, approximately 81% of which show up once; 21% is in the top ten. This specimen was peripheral blood, taken on day 0 of AZD1222 vaccination. The receptors stem from an adult in good health. Each CDR3 is given with its conserved first and last residue. The D gene is left open where the match is weak. Clone size is stated in some rows and not others, as once, few, many or a class when expanded.

TRBV7-3	.	TRBJ1-3	.	TGTGCCAGCAGCTTACACGGGAACTCTGGAAACACCATATATTTT	CASSLHGNSGNTIYF
TRBV4-2	few	TRBJ1-1	TRBD1	TGTGCCAGCAGCCAAGGAACTTCCTTGACAGGTGACAGGGGAGGCACTGAAGCTTTCTTT	CASSQGTSLTGDRGGTEAFF
TRBV4-3	.	TRBJ2-1	TRBD2	TGCGCCAGCAGCCAACGGGGACTAGCGGATTACAATGAGCAGTTCTTC	CASSQRGLADYNEQFF
TRBV28	.	TRBJ1-5	TRBD1	TGTGCCAGCAGACCACAGGGGCCCAATCAGCCCCAGCATTTT	CASRPQGPNQPQHF
TRBV6-5	few	TRBJ2-2	.	TGTGCCAGCACCTTCGGGACAAGGAACACCGGGGAGCTGTTTTTT	CASTFGTRNTGELFF
TRBV28	.	TRBJ2-3	.	TGTGCCAGCAGTCCGGGACCTCACACAGATACGCAGTATTTT	CASSPGPHTDTQYF
TRBV9	.	TRBJ1-5	.	TGTGCCAGCAGCGGAACGTCAAATCAGCCCCAGCATTTT	CASSGTSNQPQHF
TRBV3-1/TRBV3-2	.	TRBJ1-1	.	TGTGCCAGCAGCCAGAGGACAGCCTGGAACACTGAAGCTTTCTTT	CASSQRTAWNTEAFF
TRBV7-3	.	TRBJ2-5	TRBD2	TGTGCCAGCAGCCCGAGCGGGAGGGCCCAAGAGACCCAGTACTTC	CASSPSGRAQETQYF
TRBV5-1	.	TRBJ2-7	.	TGCGCCAGCAGCACAGACACAGCATACTACGAGCAGTACTTC	CASSTDTAYYEQYF
TRBV5-6	.	TRBJ1-6	.	TGTGCCAGCAGCGAGTCCCGAGGAAGCTCCTATAATTCACCCCTCCACTTT	CASSESRGSSYNSPLHF
TRBV6-1	.	TRBJ2-3	.	TGTGCCAGCAGTGAGACCCGGGACAACCACCCGCAGTATTTT	CASSETRDNHPQYF
TRBV7-2	.	TRBJ2-7	TRBD2	TGTGCCAGCAGCTTAGGGAGCGGGGGGTTGTACGAGCAGTACTTC	CASSLGSGGLYEQYF
TRBV7-2	.	TRBJ2-2	.	TGTGCCAGCAGAATCCTCCGTGGGACTCTCTCCGGGGAGCTGTTTTTT	CASRILRGTLSGELFF
TRBV7-7	.	TRBJ2-7	TRBD2	TGTGCTAGCAGCCCCCTTGGACTAGCGCTGTACGAGCAGTACTTC	CASSPLGLALYEQYF
TRBV19	once	TRBJ1-5	.	TGTGCCAGTAGTATAGGTCTACAGGGCCGGCAGCCCCAGCATTTT	CASSIGLQGRQPQHF
TRBV27	.	TRBJ1-1	TRBD1	TGTGCCAGCAGTTCGCACAGGGGCCCCTTGAACACTGAAGCTTTCTTT	CASSSHRGPLNTEAFF
TRBV30	.	TRBJ1-1	TRBD1	TGTGCCTGGAGCGCTCCGGACAGGGTGAACACTGAAGCTTTCTTT	CAWSAPDRVNTEAFF
TRBV7-2	.	TRBJ2-2	.	TGTGCCAGCAGCTTATCGACGGCGAACACCGGGGAGCTGTTTTTT	CASSLSTANTGELFF
TRBV10-1	.	TRBJ2-5	TRBD1	TGCGCCAGCAGTGAGTCCAGGGGGCTTTACCAAGAGACCCAGTACTTC	CASSESRGLYQETQYF
TRBV5-1	.	TRBJ2-5	TRBD1	TGCGCCAGCAGCAGGACAGGGGAAGAGACCCAGTACTTC	CASSRTGEETQYF
TRBV4-3	.	TRBJ1-2	.	TGCGCCAGCAGCCAAGATGCAGGGAAGGGCAACTATGGCTACACCTTC	CASSQDAGKGNYGYTF
TRBV10-1	once	TRBJ2-6	.	TGCGCCAGCATTCCTGACTGGGACTCTGACTCTGGGGCCAACGTCCTGACTTTC	CASIPDWDSDSGANVLTF
TRBV6-2/TRBV6-3	.	TRBJ2-6	TRBD1	TGTGCCAGCAGTTCACAGGGGTCGGGTGGGGCCAACGTCCTGACTTTC	CASSSQGSGGANVLTF
TRBV19	.	TRBJ1-2	.	TGTGCCAGTAGTATAGGCTTAAACGGCTACACCTTC	CASSIGLNGYTF
TRBV19	.	TRBJ2-7	TRBD2	TGTGCCAGTAGTATTGAACCTCCCGACCTAGCGGGAGGTAGGACCTACGAGCAGTACTTC	CASSIEPPDLAGGRTYEQYF
TRBV4-1	.	TRBJ2-7	.	TGCGCCAGCAGCCAAGATGCGCGAAGGGGCTCCTACGAGCAGTACTTC	CASSQDARRGSYEQYF
TRBV28	.	TRBJ1-4	.	TGTGCCAGCAGTTACGGGGGCATAACGACTAATGAAAAACTGTTTTTT	CASSYGGITTNEKLFF
TRBV5-1	.	TRBJ2-2	.	TGCGCCAGCAGCTCAAGGATGGACACCGGGGAGCTGTTTTTT	CASSSRMDTGELFF
TRBV19	few	TRBJ1-5	.	TGTGCCAGTAGTCCTACAGGGAATCAGCCCCAGCATTTT	CASSPTGNQPQHF
TRBV7-8	few	TRBJ2-7	TRBD2	TGTGCCAGCAGCCCGGCTAGCGGGAGGGCGGGGGAGCAGTACTTC	CASSPASGRAGEQYF
TRBV18	.	TRBJ2-1	TRBD1	TGTGCCAGCTCACCACCGGCAGGGGGCCCATACAATGAGCAGTTCTTC	CASSPPAGGPYNEQFF
TRBV9	.	TRBJ1-3	.	TGTGCCAGCAGCGTAGAGGGCGAGAACACCATATATTTT	CASSVEGENTIYF
TRBV27	.	TRBJ2-7	.	TGTGCCAGCAGTCCCCCGAGGGATTCCTACGAGCAGTACTTC	CASSPPRDSYEQYF
TRBV6-2/TRBV6-3	.	TRBJ1-2	.	TGTGCCAGCAGTTACTCGGCAGGCGAATCAAGCTATGGCTACACCTTC	CASSYSAGESSYGYTF
TRBV11-2	few	TRBJ2-1	TRBD1	TGTGCCAGCAGAACGACAGGGATTTCCTCCTACAATGAGCAGTTCTTC	CASRTTGISSYNEQFF
TRBV14	few	TRBJ1-1	.	TGTGCCAGCAGCCCTTTCCGGGTCCCGCCGGGCACTGAAGCTTTCTTT	CASSPFRVPPGTEAFF
TRBV7-9	.	TRBJ1-5	.	TGTGCCAGCAGCTTAGCGGCAGGGGGCAATCAGCCCCAGCATTTT	CASSLAAGGNQPQHF
TRBV4-3	.	TRBJ1-5	.	TGCGCCAGCAGCCAAGATAGGCGAGACAATCAGCCCCAGCATTTT	CASSQDRRDNQPQHF
TRBV6-5	.	TRBJ2-1	TRBD1	TGTGCCAGCAGCCAGGGGGCGCGAAGTGAGCAGTTCTTC	CASSQGARSEQFF
TRBV27	.	TRBJ2-7	.	TGTGCCAGCAGTTTACGTGAGCCAGCGGACTATCCCTACGAGCAGTACTTC	CASSLREPADYPYEQYF
TRBV7-8	.	TRBJ1-5	.	TGTGCCAGCAGCCCGCAAGGGAATCAGCCCCAGCATTTT	CASSPQGNQPQHF
TRBV6-2/TRBV6-3	.	TRBJ1-1	TRBD1	TGTGCCAGCAGTCGGGACAGGGTGAACACTGAAGCTTTCTTT	CASSRDRVNTEAFF
TRBV28	once	TRBJ2-7	.	TGTGCCAGCAGTTTCATCCACTACGAGCAGTACTTC	CASSFIHYEQYF
TRBV27	.	TRBJ1-2	.	TGTGCCAGCAGTTACTCTGGAGGTGGGTACGGCTACACCTTC	CASSYSGGGYGYTF
TRBV4-2	.	TRBJ2-1	.	TGTGCCAGCAGCCAAGAGGGGCGGGTAGGGCATGAGCAGTTCTTC	CASSQEGRVGHEQFF
TRBV30	.	TRBJ1-5	.	TGTGCCTGGAGTGAAGCAGGGAGTCAGCCCCAGCATTTT	CAWSEAGSQPQHF
TRBV4-1	.	TRBJ1-5	.	TGCGCCAGCAGCCCAGGGTTTTTGGGCAATCAGCCCCAGCATTTT	CASSPGFLGNQPQHF
TRBV7-9	.	TRBJ1-6	.	TGTGCCAGCACCCAAAGGTTTAGCTCCTATAATTCACCCCTCCACTTT	CASTQRFSSYNSPLHF
TRBV7-2	once	TRBJ1-3	.	TGTGCCAGCAGCTTAGCCATCTCTGGAAACACCATATATTTT	CASSLAISGNTIYF
TRBV3-1/TRBV3-2	.	TRBJ2-1	TRBD2	TGTGCCAGCAGCTCCCGGACTAGCTGCTACAATGAGCAGTTCTTC	CASSSRTSCYNEQFF
TRBV4-3	.	TRBJ2-1	TRBD2	TGCGCCAGCAGCCAAGGGACTAGCGGGTACAATGAGCAGTTCTTC	CASSQGTSGYNEQFF
TRBV7-2	.	TRBJ2-3	.	TGTGCCAGCAGCCTACCCATCACAGATACGCAGTATTTT	CASSLPITDTQYF
TRBV18	once	TRBJ2-3	.	TGTGCCAGCTCACCTGTGTCAGATACGCAGTATTTT	CASSPVSDTQYF
TRBV4-3	.	TRBJ1-1	.	TGCGCCAGCAGCCAAGATCAGGACATGAACACTGAAGCTTTCTTT	CASSQDQDMNTEAFF
TRBV6-5	.	TRBJ1-1	TRBD1	TGTGCCAGCGAACAGGGGGGCACTGAAGCTTTCTTT	CASEQGGTEAFF
TRBV18	.	TRBJ1-1	.	TGTGCCAGCTCACCAGTGACACCCACTGAAGCTTTCTTT	CASSPVTPTEAFF
TRBV7-6	.	TRBJ1-1	.	TGTGCCAGCAGCTTGACAGCCCGTAACACTGAAGCTTTCTTT	CASSLTARNTEAFF
TRBV28	.	TRBJ2-1	TRBD2	TGTGCCAGCAGTTTACTAGCGGGAGTCTACAATGAGCAGTTCTTC	CASSLLAGVYNEQFF
TRBV4-3	.	TRBJ2-7	.	TGCGCCAGCAGCCCTCAACTAGGGATCCACGAGCAGTACTTC	CASSPQLGIHEQYF